A selection of T cell receptor beta chains follows, all from one sample in a study of blood T cell repertoires in COVID-19. Profiled with immunoSEQ multiplex PCR; TCRdb holds only in-frame clones, not every one. The sample carries 200,000 to 250,000 clones, 65% to 85% recorded once. The sample taken for sequencing was PBMCs or T cells enriched from blood (not recorded which). These receptors all stem from a woman between 35 and 50 years old who had recovered from COVID-19. Both conserved end residues are part of each CDR3. Fields, in order: clone size, V gene, J gene, CDR3 protein. Only part of the rows carry a size: once, few, many, or a class if the clone is expanded.

clone size: NA
V gene: TRBV18
J gene: TRBJ2-1
CDR3 protein: CASSPVGSSYNEQFF

clone size: NA
V gene: TRBV30
J gene: TRBJ1-6
CDR3 protein: CAWRLGGFSPLHF

clone size: NA
V gene: TRBV11-3
J gene: TRBJ1-4
CDR3 protein: CASSTPTGPNEKLFF

clone size: NA
V gene: TRBV3-1/TRBV3-2
J gene: TRBJ1-6
CDR3 protein: CASSPFQGSPLHF

clone size: few
V gene: TRBV7-2
J gene: TRBJ1-2
CDR3 protein: CASSLTQGAFGYTF

clone size: NA
V gene: TRBV28
J gene: TRBJ1-3
CDR3 protein: CASSLRTGEGNTIYF

clone size: NA
V gene: TRBV3-1/TRBV3-2
J gene: TRBJ2-3
CDR3 protein: CASSQGTPGGSTDTQYF

clone size: NA
V gene: TRBV28
J gene: TRBJ2-7
CDR3 protein: CASSLWQAGEQYF

clone size: NA
V gene: TRBV6-5
J gene: TRBJ2-1
CDR3 protein: CASSRGTLEDEQFF

clone size: NA
V gene: TRBV12-3/TRBV12-4
J gene: TRBJ2-7
CDR3 protein: CASSRQIDEQYF

clone size: once
V gene: TRBV7-8
J gene: TRBJ1-2
CDR3 protein: CASSLRLNNYGYTF

clone size: NA
V gene: TRBV3-1/TRBV3-2
J gene: TRBJ1-5
CDR3 protein: CASAGQVPSYSNQPQHF

clone size: NA
V gene: TRBV19
J gene: TRBJ1-2
CDR3 protein: CASSTGTDLYGYTF

clone size: NA
V gene: TRBV7-9
J gene: TRBJ1-4
CDR3 protein: CASSPTVSLANEKLFF

clone size: few
V gene: TRBV29-1
J gene: TRBJ2-1
CDR3 protein: CSVDQGWNEQFF

clone size: NA
V gene: TRBV11-3
J gene: TRBJ1-1
CDR3 protein: CASSSTANTEAFF

clone size: NA
V gene: TRBV11-2
J gene: TRBJ2-7
CDR3 protein: CASSNERTSEAYEQYF

clone size: NA
V gene: TRBV6-1
J gene: TRBJ1-1
CDR3 protein: CASSEAFGQGGDTEAFF

clone size: NA
V gene: TRBV5-4
J gene: TRBJ2-7
CDR3 protein: CASSQATGEIYEQYF

clone size: NA
V gene: TRBV4-3
J gene: TRBJ2-1
CDR3 protein: CASSQREGEQFF

clone size: NA
V gene: TRBV19
J gene: TRBJ1-1
CDR3 protein: CASRPLGGTNEAFF

clone size: once
V gene: TRBV5-5
J gene: TRBJ2-7
CDR3 protein: CASSADRGLAGGISYEQYF

clone size: NA
V gene: TRBV5-6
J gene: TRBJ2-4
CDR3 protein: CASSLGSRLAKNIQYF

clone size: few
V gene: TRBV6-1
J gene: TRBJ1-2
CDR3 protein: CASSEFGDGYTF

clone size: NA
V gene: TRBV11-2
J gene: TRBJ2-1
CDR3 protein: CASSQMRGSYNEQFF

clone size: NA
V gene: TRBV19
J gene: TRBJ2-1
CDR3 protein: CASSIILSGLASNEQFF

clone size: few
V gene: TRBV5-4
J gene: TRBJ2-2
CDR3 protein: CASSLDYDTGELFF

clone size: NA
V gene: TRBV28
J gene: TRBJ2-1
CDR3 protein: CASSPASVHNEQFF

clone size: few
V gene: TRBV11-2
J gene: TRBJ2-2
CDR3 protein: CASSALMGGNTGELFF

clone size: NA
V gene: TRBV27
J gene: TRBJ2-1
CDR3 protein: CASSLGTSGINEQFF

clone size: NA
V gene: TRBV19
J gene: TRBJ2-7
CDR3 protein: CASSRTGTSGNRLGEQYF

clone size: NA
V gene: TRBV2
J gene: TRBJ2-5
CDR3 protein: CASSRGGDLQETQYF

clone size: NA
V gene: TRBV7-9
J gene: TRBJ1-6
CDR3 protein: CASSLIWGRDSGAGSPLHF

clone size: few
V gene: TRBV7-2
J gene: TRBJ2-2
CDR3 protein: CASSLRWSTGELFF

clone size: once
V gene: TRBV11-3
J gene: TRBJ2-1
CDR3 protein: CASSFTGWGRGYNEQFF

clone size: NA
V gene: TRBV1
J gene: TRBJ2-7
CDR3 protein: CTSSQHTTGWSYEQYF

clone size: NA
V gene: TRBV28
J gene: TRBJ2-5
CDR3 protein: CASSFSPSRGQETQYF

clone size: NA
V gene: TRBV18
J gene: TRBJ2-3
CDR3 protein: CASSETGNTDTQYF

clone size: NA
V gene: TRBV27
J gene: TRBJ2-2
CDR3 protein: CASRAGTAPGGELFF

clone size: NA
V gene: TRBV6-5
J gene: TRBJ1-2
CDR3 protein: CASRRTGLGGYTF

clone size: NA
V gene: TRBV6-5
J gene: TRBJ2-4
CDR3 protein: CASGESAAKNIQYF

clone size: NA
V gene: TRBV5-1
J gene: TRBJ2-1
CDR3 protein: CASSLWDSSRNEQFF

clone size: NA
V gene: TRBV10-3
J gene: TRBJ1-2
CDR3 protein: CAIGTGDVGYTF

clone size: NA
V gene: TRBV12-5
J gene: TRBJ2-3
CDR3 protein: CASGLGQFTDTQYF

clone size: NA
V gene: TRBV18
J gene: TRBJ2-3
CDR3 protein: CASSLAGSDTQYF